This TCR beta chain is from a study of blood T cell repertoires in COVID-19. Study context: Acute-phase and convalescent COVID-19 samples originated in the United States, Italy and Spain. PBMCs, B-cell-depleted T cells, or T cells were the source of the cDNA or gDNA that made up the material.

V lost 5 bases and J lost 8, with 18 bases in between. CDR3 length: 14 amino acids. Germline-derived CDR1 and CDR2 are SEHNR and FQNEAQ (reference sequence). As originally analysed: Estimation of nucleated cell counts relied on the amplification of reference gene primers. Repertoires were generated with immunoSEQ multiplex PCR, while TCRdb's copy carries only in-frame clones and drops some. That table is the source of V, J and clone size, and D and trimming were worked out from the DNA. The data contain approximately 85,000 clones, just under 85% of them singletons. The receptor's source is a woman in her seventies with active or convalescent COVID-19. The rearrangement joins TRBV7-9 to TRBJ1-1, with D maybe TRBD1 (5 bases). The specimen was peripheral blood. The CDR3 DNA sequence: TGTGCCAGCAGCCTAACCCAGGGTGAAAGGGAAGCTTTCTTT. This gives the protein CASSLTQGEREAFF.